This TCR beta chain appears in the sequencing data of a study of blood T cells in healthy people across ages. Findings and limits, study-wide: Diversity was estimated from one million T cells, and these estimates were considered underestimates. Researchers report that TCR beta diversity correlated strongly with naive T cell percentage.

This clonotype was seen at least ten times. The antigen remains undetermined. The use of a sample-barcoded 5' primer and a J-beta primer mix characterized a second PCR of 7 to 11 cycles. MiXCR was run by TCRdb on the 5' RACE reads, yielding one entry per CDR3 protein. The sample records 1.2 million to 1.5 million distinct CDR3 sequences, about 40% being singletons. Germline-derived CDR1 and CDR2 are SEHNR and FQNEAQ (reference sequence). The CDR3 is made up of 13 amino acids. V shed 1 base and J shed 6 bases, with 9 bases lying between them. The chain combines TRBV7-9 with TRBJ1-1; D remains unclear. This receptor was obtained from a woman under 30 in good health. The sample consisted of blood. In nucleotides, the CDR3 is TGTGCCAGCAGCTTAGTAGGAGGAGCTGAAGCTTTCTTT. As protein: CASSLVGGAEAFF. Filled out from reference TRBV7-9 and TRBJ1-1, the complete variable domain reads DTGVSQNPRHKITKRGQNVTFRCDPISEHNRLYWYRQTLGQGPEFLTYFQNEAQLEKSRLLSDRFSAERPKGSFSTLEIQRTEQGDSAMYLCASSLVGGAEAFFGQGTRLTVV.